This paragraph covers one T cell receptor beta chain sequence. Its antigen is currently unknown. The sample originates from a study of cytomegalovirus exposure and HLA in healthy donors. Vbeta (60) and Jbeta (13) primers were used in the PCR. Data came from immunoSEQ multiplex PCR; TCRdb stores just in-frame clones and leaves some out. The data hold more than 80,000 clones, with roughly 82% observed a single time. The CDR3 is 15 amino acids. Trimming shortened V by 4 bases and J by 0 bases, and 10 bases separated the two germline ends. Germline CDR1 and CDR2: SEHNR and FQNEAQ (reference sequence). Study-wide points: The study reported that TCR beta sequences accurately predicted HLA-A and HLA-B alleles in most subjects.

This receptor was identified in a male donor in good health and CMV-seropositive. Sample: PBMCs. The chain couples TRBV7-9 to TRBJ2-1, with D perhaps matching TRBD2 (6 bases). Written as DNA, the CDR3 is TGTGCCAGCAGCTCAGGGACTGGCTCCTACAATGAGCAGTTCTTC. Protein sequence: CASSSGTGSYNEQFF.